This is a list of T cell receptor beta chains from one sample in a study of Graves' ophthalmopathy and Graves' hyperthyroidism. TCRdb processed the multiplex PCR reads anew with MiXCR; each CDR3 protein has one entry. The sample has a few hundred thousand distinct CDR3 sequences; 20% to 25% are singletons. The material sequenced was peripheral blood. The source of these receptors is a woman between 18 and 30 years old with stable Graves' hyperthyroidism. CDR3s include the opening cysteine and the closing phenylalanine or tryptophan. D genes are given only for firm matches. Clone size is stated in some rows and not others, as once, few, many or a class when expanded.

D	size	V	J	DNA	CDR3
NA	few	TRBV12-3/TRBV12-4	TRBJ2-7	TGTGCCAGCAGTCGGGGTAGCGGTGGTGAGCAGTACTTC	CASSRGSGGEQYF
TRBD1	many	TRBV5-1	TRBJ2-7	TGCGCCAGCAGCCCCACCGGGGACAGGGCCTACGAGCAGTACTTC	CASSPTGDRAYEQYF
NA	once	TRBV28	TRBJ2-7	TGTGCCAGCAGTAGGGGACGGCTCTTC	CASSRGRLF
NA	NA	TRBV10-3	TRBJ1-1	TGTGCCATCACTCGACAGTTGAACACTGAAGCTTTCTTT	CAITRQLNTEAFF
TRBD1	few	TRBV11-2	TRBJ2-3	TGTGCCAGCAGCTTAGGGACAGGGCGTACAGATACGCAGTATTTT	CASSLGTGRTDTQYF
NA	many	TRBV12-3/TRBV12-4	TRBJ2-7	TGTGCCAGCACGATCGGGGGGCACTACGAGCAGTACTTC	CASTIGGHYEQYF
NA	few	TRBV19	TRBJ2-7	TGTGCCAGTAGTTTCCGGGACTCTACCTACGAGCAGTACTTC	CASSFRDSTYEQYF
NA	many	TRBV24-1	TRBJ1-2	TGTGCCACCAGTGACAATGACTATGGCTACACCTTC	CATSDNDYGYTF
NA	few	TRBV29-1	TRBJ1-1	TGCAGCGTGCGGACTGGCGGCACTGAAGCTTTCTTT	CSVRTGGTEAFF
NA	many	TRBV9	TRBJ1-6	TGTGCCAGCAGCGTGGCTCCATATAATTCACCCCTCCACTTT	CASSVAPYNSPLHF
NA	NA	TRBV2	TRBJ1-2	TGTGCCAGCAGTCGGAACAAATATGACTATGGCTACACCTTC	CASSRNKYDYGYTF
NA	many	TRBV20-1	TRBJ1-2	TGCAGTGCTACGGAAGGGGGAAATGGCTACACCTTC	CSATEGGNGYTF
TRBD1	NA	TRBV12-3/TRBV12-4	TRBJ1-5	TGTGCCAGCAGTTTAGGGACAGGGGGTGTTTATAGCAATCAGCCCCAGCATTTT	CASSLGTGGVYSNQPQHF
NA	many	TRBV6-1	TRBJ1-6	TGTGCCAGCAGTGAAGAACCGGTTCAGAGCTCCTATAATTCACCCCTCCACTTT	CASSEEPVQSSYNSPLHF
NA	many	TRBV7-2	TRBJ1-3	TGTGCCAGCAGCGGGAGAAGGAGAAACACCATATATTTT	CASSGRRRNTIYF
NA	many	TRBV20-1	TRBJ1-6	TGCAGTGCTAGAGGGGATACAGCGGCCCTCCACTTT	CSARGDTAALHF
TRBD2	NA	TRBV12-3/TRBV12-4	TRBJ2-2	TGTGCCAGCAGTTTAGTTAGCGGGAGCCACACCGGGGAGCTGTTTTTT	CASSLVSGSHTGELFF
NA	many	TRBV15	TRBJ1-1	TGTGCCACCAGCAGAGAATACGGGAACACTGAAGCTTTCTTT	CATSREYGNTEAFF
TRBD1	few	TRBV18	TRBJ1-5	TGTGCCAGCTCCCCAGATACAGGGGCTAAACAGCCCCAGCATTTT	CASSPDTGAKQPQHF
TRBD1	many	TRBV6-2/TRBV6-3	TRBJ2-7	TGTGCCAGCAGTCACTCCGGGACAGCCTACGAGCAGTACTTC	CASSHSGTAYEQYF
TRBD1	NA	TRBV12-3/TRBV12-4	TRBJ1-5	TGTGCCGGCGCAACAGGGGGAGATCAGCCCCAGCATTTT	CAGATGGDQPQHF
NA	NA	TRBV24-1	TRBJ1-1	TGTGCCACCAGTGATTCGTCAACGGGGGTATGGGGAACTGAAGCCTTCTTT	CATSDSSTGVWGTEAFF
TRBD1	NA	TRBV19	TRBJ2-7	TGTGCCAGTAGTTTCTCGGGACAGTTCTCCTGCGAGCAGTACTTC	CASSFSGQFSCEQYF
NA	few	TRBV20-1	TRBJ2-5	TGCAGCGCTTCGCTGGGGCCCCAAGAGACCCAGTACTTC	CSASLGPQETQYF
NA	many	TRBV6-1	TRBJ1-5	TGTGCCAGCAGTGAAGACAGGGATCAGCCCCAGCATTTT	CASSEDRDQPQHF
NA	NA	TRBV15	TRBJ2-5	TGTGCCACCAGCGTGGGGGAGCTCCAAGAGACCCAGTACTTC	CATSVGELQETQYF
NA	few	TRBV30	TRBJ2-7	TGTGCCTGGACAGGGCCCCCTCTCTACGAGCAGTACTTC	CAWTGPPLYEQYF
NA	once	TRBV11-2	TRBJ2-3	TGTGCCAGCAGCTTAGTTCGTAGGGTCACAGATACGCAGTATTTT	CASSLVRRVTDTQYF
NA	NA	TRBV7-9	TRBJ2-5	TGTGCCAGCAGCGGCGGACCACAAGAGACCCAGTACTTC	CASSGGPQETQYF
NA	many	TRBV12-3/TRBV12-4	TRBJ2-5	TGTGCCAGCAGCCCTCGTCGGGAGACCCAGTACTTC	CASSPRRETQYF
NA	many	TRBV20-1	TRBJ2-7	TGCAGTGCGGATTACAAGGGCATCTACGAGCAGTACTTC	CSADYKGIYEQYF
TRBD1	NA	TRBV30	TRBJ2-7	TGTGCCTGGGGGACAGCCGTCTACGAGCAGTACTTC	CAWGTAVYEQYF
NA	NA	TRBV4-1	TRBJ1-1	TGCGCCAGCAGCCAAGATACAGGGAGACTGAACACTGAAGCTTTCTTT	CASSQDTGRLNTEAFF
NA	many	TRBV10-2	TRBJ2-7	TGCGCCAGCAGTGATGAAACCCGGAGGTCCTACGAGCAGTACTTC	CASSDETRRSYEQYF
TRBD1	many	TRBV6-1	TRBJ2-7	TGTGCCAGCCAAATGCAACAGGGGTTAAGCTACGAGCAGTACTTC	CASQMQQGLSYEQYF
TRBD2	many	TRBV5-4	TRBJ2-7	TGTGCCAGCAGCTTTTGCCAATCCGCCGGGACTAGCGGGAGCCTAACCTACGAGCAGTACTTC	CASSFCQSAGTSGSLTYEQYF